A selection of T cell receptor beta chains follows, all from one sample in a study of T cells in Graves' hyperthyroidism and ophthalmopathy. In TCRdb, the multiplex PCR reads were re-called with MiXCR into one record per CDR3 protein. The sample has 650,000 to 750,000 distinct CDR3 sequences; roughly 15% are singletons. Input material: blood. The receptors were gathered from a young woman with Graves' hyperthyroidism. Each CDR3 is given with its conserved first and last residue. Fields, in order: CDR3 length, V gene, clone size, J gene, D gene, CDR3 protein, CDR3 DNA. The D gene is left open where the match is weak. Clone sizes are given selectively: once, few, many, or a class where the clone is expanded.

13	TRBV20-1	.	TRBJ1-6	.	CSARKTANSPLHF	TGCAGTGCTAGGAAGACAGCTAATTCACCCCTCCACTTT
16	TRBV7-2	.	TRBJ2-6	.	CASSHSNAAGANVLTF	TGTGCCAGCAGCCATAGCAACGCGGCTGGGGCCAACGTCCTGACTTTC
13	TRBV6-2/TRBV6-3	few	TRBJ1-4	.	CASSYSSGTKLFF	TGTGCCAGCAGTTACTCCTCAGGGACAAAACTGTTTTTT
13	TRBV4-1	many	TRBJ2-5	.	CASRPSNQETQYF	TGCGCCAGCCGCCCGTCGAACCAAGAGACCCAGTACTTC
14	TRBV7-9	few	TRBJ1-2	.	CASSKRDPAYGYTF	TGTGCCAGCAGCAAACGGGACCCCGCCTATGGCTACACCTTC
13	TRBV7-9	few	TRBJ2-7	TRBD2	CVSREGLQGKQYF	TGTGTCAGCAGGGAGGGGCTCCAAGGGAAGCAGTACTTC
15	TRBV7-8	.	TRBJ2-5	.	CASSVWEQFQGTQYF	TGTGCCAGCAGCGTTTGGGAACAGTTCCAAGGGACCCAGTACTTC
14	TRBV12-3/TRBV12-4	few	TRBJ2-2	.	CASSKTRISGELFF	TGTGCCAGCAGCAAGACTAGGATATCGGGGGAGCTGTTTTTT
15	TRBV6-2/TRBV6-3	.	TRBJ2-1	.	CASGRSDSSYNEQFF	TGTGCCAGCGGACGGAGCGACAGCTCCTACAATGAGCAGTTCTTC
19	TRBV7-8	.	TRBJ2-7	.	CASSLPIDYRDGSSYEQYF	TGTGCCAGCAGCTTACCTATCGACTACCGGGACGGATCATCCTACGAGCAGTACTTC
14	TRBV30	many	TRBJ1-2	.	CAWSPGRGAYGYTF	TGTGCCTGGAGTCCAGGCAGGGGAGCGTATGGCTACACCTTC
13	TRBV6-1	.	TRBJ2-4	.	CASSGHTKNIQYF	TGTGCCAGCAGCGGACATACCAAAAACATTCAGTACTTC
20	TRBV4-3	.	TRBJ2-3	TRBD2	CASSQVTGLAGGPLTDTQYF	TGCGCCAGCAGCCAAGTGACGGGACTAGCGGGAGGGCCATTGACAGATACGCAGTATTTT
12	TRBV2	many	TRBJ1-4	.	CASRREGEKLFF	TGTGCCAGCAGGAGGGAAGGTGAAAAACTGTTTTTT
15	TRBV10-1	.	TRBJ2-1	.	CASRPGLGDYNEQFF	TGCGCCAGCAGGCCAGGCCTCGGGGATTACAATGAGCAGTTCTTC
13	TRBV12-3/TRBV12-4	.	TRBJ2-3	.	CASSLLETDTQYF	TGTGCCAGCAGTTTATTAGAGACAGATACGCAGTATTTT
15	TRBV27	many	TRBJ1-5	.	CASSLSGLSNQPQHF	TGTGCCAGCAGTTTATCAGGGCTTAGCAATCAGCCCCAGCATTTT
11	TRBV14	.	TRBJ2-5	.	CASSQDTVQYF	TGTGCCAGCAGCCAAGATACCGTCCAGTACTTC
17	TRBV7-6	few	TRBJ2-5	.	CASSLMVSGSGRETQYF	TGTGCCAGCAGCTTAATGGTTAGCGGCTCGGGGCGAGAGACCCAGTACTTC
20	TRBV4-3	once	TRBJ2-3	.	CASSQDQTEPGGEHTDTQYF	TGCGCCAGCAGCCAAGACCAGACGGAGCCAGGTGGGGAGCACACAGATACGCAGTATTTT
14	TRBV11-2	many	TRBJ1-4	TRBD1	CASSVDRGGEKLFF	TGTGCCAGCAGCGTGGACAGGGGTGGTGAAAAACTGTTTTTT
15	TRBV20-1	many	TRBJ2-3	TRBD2	CSAASGRTSTDTQYF	TGCAGTGCGGCTAGCGGGAGAACTAGCACAGATACGCAGTATTTT
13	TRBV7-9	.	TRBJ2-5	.	CASSRGGDKTQYF	TGTGCCAGCAGCCGAGGGGGGGACAAGACCCAGTACTTC
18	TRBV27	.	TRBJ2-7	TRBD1	CASRASWANRGAPYEQYF	TGTGCCAGCAGGGCTTCGTGGGCGAACAGGGGTGCCCCCTACGAGCAGTACTTC
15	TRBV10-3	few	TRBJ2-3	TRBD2	CAIRRGSGRSDTQYF	TGTGCCATCCGGAGGGGAAGCGGGAGGTCAGATACGCAGTATTTT
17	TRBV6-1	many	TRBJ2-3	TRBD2	CASSYPPASGFTDTQYF	TGTGCCAGCAGTTACCCCCCCGCTAGCGGCTTCACAGATACGCAGTATTTT
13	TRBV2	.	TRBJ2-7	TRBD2	CASSEGLAREQYF	TGTGCCAGCAGCGAGGGACTAGCGCGAGAGCAGTACTTC
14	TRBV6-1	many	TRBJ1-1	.	CASSGYRMNTEAFF	TGTGCCAGCAGTGGGTACAGGATGAACACTGAAGCTTTCTTT
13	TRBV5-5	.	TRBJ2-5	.	CASSFQDKETQYF	TGTGCCAGCAGCTTCCAGGACAAAGAGACCCAGTACTTC
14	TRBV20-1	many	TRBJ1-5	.	CSARDDSFNQPQHF	TGCAGTGCTAGAGATGACAGCTTCAATCAGCCCCAGCATTTT
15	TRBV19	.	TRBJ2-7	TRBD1	CASSMRGQGVYEQYF	TGTGCCAGTAGTATGAGAGGACAGGGCGTCTACGAGCAGTACTTC
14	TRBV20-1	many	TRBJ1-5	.	CSAGQDSYNQPQHF	TGCAGTGCTGGTCAAGACAGTTACAATCAGCCCCAGCATTTT
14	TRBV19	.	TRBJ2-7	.	CASKAGSSSYEQYF	TGTGCCAGTAAGGCCGGGAGTAGCTCCTACGAGCAGTACTTC
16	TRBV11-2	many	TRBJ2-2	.	CASSTLSGHSTGELFF	TGTGCCAGCAGCACACTCAGCGGTCATAGCACCGGGGAGCTGTTTTTT
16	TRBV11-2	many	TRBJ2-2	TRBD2	CASYHSGRWGTGELFF	TGTGCCAGCTATCATAGCGGGAGGTGGGGCACCGGGGAGCTGTTTTTT
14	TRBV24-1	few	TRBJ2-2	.	CATSEDRHTGELFF	TGTGCCACCAGTGAGGACAGACACACCGGGGAGCTGTTTTTT
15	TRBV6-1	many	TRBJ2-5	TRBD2	CASSGLADYTKTQYF	TGTGCCAGCAGTGGACTAGCGGACTATACGAAGACCCAGTACTTC
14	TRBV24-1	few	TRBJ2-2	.	CATRAGANTGELFF	TGTGCCACCAGGGCAGGGGCTAACACCGGGGAGCTGTTTTTT
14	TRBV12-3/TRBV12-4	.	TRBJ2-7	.	CASGSRGNSYEQYF	TGTGCCAGCGGATCCAGGGGCAACTCCTACGAGCAGTACTTC
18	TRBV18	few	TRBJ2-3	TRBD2	CASSPLDSGSRYGDTQYF	TGTGCCAGCTCACCATTAGATAGCGGGAGTCGGTATGGAGATACGCAGTATTTT
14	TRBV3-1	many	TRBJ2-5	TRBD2	CASSLAGVKETQYF	TGTGCCAGCAGCCTCGCGGGAGTCAAGGAGACCCAGTACTTC
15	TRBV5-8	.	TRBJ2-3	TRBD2	CASRRLAGVTDTQYF	TGTGCCAGCAGAAGACTAGCGGGAGTAACAGATACGCAGTATTTT
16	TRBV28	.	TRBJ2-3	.	CASSLWTPPAGDTQYF	TGTGCCAGCAGCCTCTGGACACCCCCCGCCGGAGATACGCAGTATTTT
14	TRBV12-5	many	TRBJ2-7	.	CASAKGTTYYEQYF	TGTGCTAGTGCCAAAGGGACAACCTACTACGAGCAGTACTTC
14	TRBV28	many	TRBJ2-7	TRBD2	CASSLGGRIHEQYF	TGTGCCAGCAGTTTAGGCGGGAGAATCCACGAGCAGTACTTC
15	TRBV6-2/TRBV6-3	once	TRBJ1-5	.	CASSYSRYSNQPQHF	TGTGCCAGCAGTTACTCGCGGTATAGCAATCAGCCCCAGCATTTT
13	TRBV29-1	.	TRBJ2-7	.	CSVFGGLAYEQYF	TGCAGCGTTTTCGGAGGGCTAGCCTACGAGCAGTACTTC
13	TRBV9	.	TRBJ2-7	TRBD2	CASSAGLALEQYF	TGTGCCAGCAGCGCCGGACTAGCTCTAGAGCAGTACTTC